The source of this T cell receptor beta chain is a study of radiotherapy plus CTLA-4 blockade in lung cancer. Germline CDR1 is MNHNS and CDR2 is SASEGT. The length of the CDR3 is 15 residues. Unmatched junction bases numbered 6, after V lost 4 bases and J lost 4 bases. Generated by immunoSEQ multiplex PCR, the TCRdb table keeps only in-frame clones and is missing some. The data hold 90,000 to 100,000 clones, with roughly 74% observed a single time. The clonotype comes from a human donor with non-small cell lung cancer who had a partial response to radiotherapy plus ipilimumab. Some clones in this sample may be carry-over from other donors' samples. The sequences come from peripheral blood, collected from a patient treated with radiotherapy plus ipilimumab. This rearrangement joins TRBV6-1 to TRBJ1-5; 8 positions agree with TRBD1. The CDR3 here is CASSGQGTSNQPQHF. CDR3 nucleotides: TGTGCCAGCAGTGGACAGGGGACGAGTAATCAGCCCCAGCATTTT.